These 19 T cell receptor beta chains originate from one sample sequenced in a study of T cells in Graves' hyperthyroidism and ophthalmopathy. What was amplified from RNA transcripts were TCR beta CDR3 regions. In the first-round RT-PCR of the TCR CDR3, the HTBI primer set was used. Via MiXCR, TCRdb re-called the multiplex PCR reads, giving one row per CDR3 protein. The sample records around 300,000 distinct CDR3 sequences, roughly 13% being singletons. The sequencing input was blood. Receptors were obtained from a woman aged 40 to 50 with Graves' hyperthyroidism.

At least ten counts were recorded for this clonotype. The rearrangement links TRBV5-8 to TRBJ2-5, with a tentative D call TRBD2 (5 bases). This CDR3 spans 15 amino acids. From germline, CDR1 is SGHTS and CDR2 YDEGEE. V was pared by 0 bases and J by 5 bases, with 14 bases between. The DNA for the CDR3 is TGTGCCAGCAGCTTGGGGCGGGTAGGAGCGGAGACCCAGTACTTC. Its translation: CASSLGRVGAETQYF.

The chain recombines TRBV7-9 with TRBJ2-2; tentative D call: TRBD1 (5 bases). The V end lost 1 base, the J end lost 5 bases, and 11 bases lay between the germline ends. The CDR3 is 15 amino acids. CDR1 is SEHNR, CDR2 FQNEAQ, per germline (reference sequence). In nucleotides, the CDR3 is TGTGCCAGCAGCTTAGAGGGGCAACCAACCGGGGAGCTGTTTTTT. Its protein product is CASSLEGQPTGELFF.

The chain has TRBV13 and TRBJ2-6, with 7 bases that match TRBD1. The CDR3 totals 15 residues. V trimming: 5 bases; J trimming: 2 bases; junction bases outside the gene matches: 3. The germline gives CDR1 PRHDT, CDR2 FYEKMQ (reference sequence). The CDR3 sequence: CASSDRAAGANVLTF. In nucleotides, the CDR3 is TGTGCCAGCAGCGACAGGGCAGCTGGGGCCAACGTCCTGACTTTC.

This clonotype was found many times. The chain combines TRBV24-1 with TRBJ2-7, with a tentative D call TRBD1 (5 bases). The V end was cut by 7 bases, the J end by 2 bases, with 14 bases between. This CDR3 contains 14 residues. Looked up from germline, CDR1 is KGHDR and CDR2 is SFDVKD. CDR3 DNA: TGTGCCACCAGCGACAGAGGCGAAACCTACGAGCAGTACTTC. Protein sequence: CATSDRGETYEQYF.

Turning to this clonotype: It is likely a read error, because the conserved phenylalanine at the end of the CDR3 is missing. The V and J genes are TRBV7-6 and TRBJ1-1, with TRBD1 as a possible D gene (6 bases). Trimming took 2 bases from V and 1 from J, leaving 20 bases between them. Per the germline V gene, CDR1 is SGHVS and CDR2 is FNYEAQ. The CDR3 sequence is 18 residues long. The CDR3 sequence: CASSLYTLAEGQNTEAFL. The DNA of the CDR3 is TGTGCCAGCAGCTTATATACTTTAGCCGAGGGACAGAACACTGAAGCTTTCTTA.

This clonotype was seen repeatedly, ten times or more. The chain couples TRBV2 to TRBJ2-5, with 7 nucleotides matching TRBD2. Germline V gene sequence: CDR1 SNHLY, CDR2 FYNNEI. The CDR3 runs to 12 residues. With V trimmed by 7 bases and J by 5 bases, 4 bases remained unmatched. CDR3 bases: TGTGCCAGCAAAGGACTAGGGGAGACCCAGTACTTC. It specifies CASKGLGETQYF.

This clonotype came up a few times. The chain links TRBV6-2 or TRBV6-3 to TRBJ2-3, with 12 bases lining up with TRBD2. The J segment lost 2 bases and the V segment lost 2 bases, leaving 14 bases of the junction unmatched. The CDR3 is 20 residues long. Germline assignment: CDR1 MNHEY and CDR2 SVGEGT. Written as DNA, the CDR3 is TGTGCCAGCAGTTACGAAGGACTAGCGGGGATGAACCCTATCACAGATACGCAGTATTTT. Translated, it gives CASSYEGLAGMNPITDTQYF.

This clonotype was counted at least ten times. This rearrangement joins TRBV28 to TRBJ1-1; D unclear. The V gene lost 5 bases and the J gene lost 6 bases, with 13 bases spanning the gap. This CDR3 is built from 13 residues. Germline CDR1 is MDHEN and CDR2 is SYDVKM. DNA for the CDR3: TGTGCCAGCAGTCTCGGTTCCCCACCTGAAGCTTTCTTT. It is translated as CASSLGSPPEAFF. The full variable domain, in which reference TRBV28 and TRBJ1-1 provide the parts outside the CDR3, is DVKVTQSSRYLVKRTGEKVFLECVQDMDHENMFWYRQDPGLGLRLIYFSYDVKMKEKGDIPEGYSVSREKKERFSLILESASTNQTSMYLCASSLGSPPEAFFGQGTRLTVV.

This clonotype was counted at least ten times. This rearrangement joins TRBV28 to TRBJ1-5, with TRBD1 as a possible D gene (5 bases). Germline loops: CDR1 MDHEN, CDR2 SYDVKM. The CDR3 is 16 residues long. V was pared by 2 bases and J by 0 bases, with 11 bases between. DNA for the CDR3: TGTGCCAGCAGTTTAGGGACTTTATATAGCAATCAGCCCCAGCATTTT. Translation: CASSLGTLYSNQPQHF.

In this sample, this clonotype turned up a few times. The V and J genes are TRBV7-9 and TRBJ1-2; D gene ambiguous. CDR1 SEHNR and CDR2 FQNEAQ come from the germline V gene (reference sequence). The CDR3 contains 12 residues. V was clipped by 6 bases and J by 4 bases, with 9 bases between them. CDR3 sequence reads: CASRRGSYGYTF. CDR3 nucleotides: TGTGCCAGCAGACGGGGATCCTATGGCTACACCTTC. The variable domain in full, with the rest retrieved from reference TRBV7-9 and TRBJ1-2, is DTGVSQNPRHKITKRGQNVTFRCDPISEHNRLYWYRQTLGQGPEFLTYFQNEAQLEKSRLLSDRFSAERPKGSFSTLEIQRTEQGDSAMYLCASRRGSYGYTFGSGTRLTVV.

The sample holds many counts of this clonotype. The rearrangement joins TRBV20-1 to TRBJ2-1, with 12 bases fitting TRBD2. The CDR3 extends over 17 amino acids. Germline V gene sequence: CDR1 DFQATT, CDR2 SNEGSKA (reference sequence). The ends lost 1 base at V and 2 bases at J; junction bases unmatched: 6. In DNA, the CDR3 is TGCAGTGCTAGAGCTAGCGGGAGGGTAGGGACCTACAATGAGCAGTTCTTC. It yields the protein CSARASGRVGTYNEQFF.

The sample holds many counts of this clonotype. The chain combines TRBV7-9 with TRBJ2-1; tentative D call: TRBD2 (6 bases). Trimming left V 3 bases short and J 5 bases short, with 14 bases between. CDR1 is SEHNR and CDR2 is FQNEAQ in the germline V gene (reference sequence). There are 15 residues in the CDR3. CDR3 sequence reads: CASSFSSGSNNEQFF. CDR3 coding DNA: TGTGCCAGCAGCTTTTCAAGCGGGTCAAACAATGAGCAGTTCTTC.

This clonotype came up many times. This chain's CDR3 is CASSEDTGSPLHF. The CDR3 DNA sequence: TGTGCCAGCAGTGAAGATACGGGTTCACCCCTCCACTTT. V gene TRBV6-1 combines with J gene TRBJ1-6; D gene unclear. V dropped 1 base and J dropped 9 bases, with 7 bases sitting between them. This CDR3 contains 13 residues. CDR1 and CDR2 (germline): MNHNS, SASEGT.

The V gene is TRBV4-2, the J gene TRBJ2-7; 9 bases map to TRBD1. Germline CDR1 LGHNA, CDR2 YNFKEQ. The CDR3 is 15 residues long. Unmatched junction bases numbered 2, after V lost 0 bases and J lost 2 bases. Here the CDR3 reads CASSQDGTGPYEQYF. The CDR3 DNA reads TGTGCCAGCAGCCAAGATGGGACAGGGCCCTACGAGCAGTACTTC.

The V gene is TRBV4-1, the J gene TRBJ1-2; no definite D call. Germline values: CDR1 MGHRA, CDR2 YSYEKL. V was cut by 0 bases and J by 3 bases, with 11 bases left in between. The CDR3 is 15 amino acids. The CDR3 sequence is CASSQDNSGDYGYTF. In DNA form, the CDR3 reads TGCGCCAGCAGCCAAGATAATTCGGGAGACTATGGCTACACCTTC.

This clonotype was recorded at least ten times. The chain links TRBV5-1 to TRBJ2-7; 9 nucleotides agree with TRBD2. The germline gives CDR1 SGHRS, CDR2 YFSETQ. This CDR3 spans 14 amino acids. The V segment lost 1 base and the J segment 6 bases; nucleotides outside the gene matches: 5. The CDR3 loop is CASSLLAGEREQYF. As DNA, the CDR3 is TGCGCCAGCAGCTTGTTAGCGGGAGAACGCGAGCAGTACTTC.

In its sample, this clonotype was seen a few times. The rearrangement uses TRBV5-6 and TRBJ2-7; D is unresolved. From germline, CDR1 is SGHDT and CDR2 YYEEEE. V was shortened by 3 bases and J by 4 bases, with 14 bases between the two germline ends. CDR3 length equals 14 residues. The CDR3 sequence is CASSSPNYRYEQYF. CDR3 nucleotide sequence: TGTGCCAGCAGCTCCCCGAACTACAGATACGAGCAGTACTTC.

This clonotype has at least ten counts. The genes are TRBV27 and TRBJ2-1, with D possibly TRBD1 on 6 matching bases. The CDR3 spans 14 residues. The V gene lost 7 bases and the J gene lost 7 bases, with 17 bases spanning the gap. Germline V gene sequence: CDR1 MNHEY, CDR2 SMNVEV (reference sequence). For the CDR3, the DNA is TGTGCCAGCACTCCGACAGGCCGGCGGAATGAGCAGTTCTTC. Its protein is CASTPTGRRNEQFF.

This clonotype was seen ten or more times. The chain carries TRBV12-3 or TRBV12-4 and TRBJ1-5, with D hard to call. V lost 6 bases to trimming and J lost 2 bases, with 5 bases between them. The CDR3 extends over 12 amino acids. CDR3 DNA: TGTGCCAGCAGGGATGGCAATCAGCCCCAGCATTTT. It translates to CASRDGNQPQHF.